A single sample gave rise to the 29 T cell receptor beta chains below, sequenced in a study of blood T cell repertoires in COVID-19. The assay was immunoSEQ multiplex PCR, and TCRdb's table has in-frame clones only and misses some. The sample holds 250,000 to 350,000 clones, nearly 90% seen once. Sequenced input: PBMCs or T cells enriched from blood (not recorded which). The receptors originated from a woman aged 18-35 years with acute COVID-19.

The chain recombines TRBV5-1 with TRBJ2-7; 8 bases line up with TRBD2. The CDR3 totals 15 residues. V shed 4 bases and J 2 bases; nucleotides not matched to a gene: 8. The germline V gene has CDR1 SGHRS and CDR2 YFSETQ. In DNA form, the CDR3 reads TGCGCCAGCAGCGACAGTTCGGGGGGGACCTACGAGCAGTACTTC. Translation gives CASSDSSGGTYEQYF.

With respect to this clone: The sample has other DNA sequences that encode this CDR3 too. V is TRBV7-2 and J is TRBJ1-2; 7 bases are shared with TRBD1. The CDR3 covers 14 residues. Trimming at V came to 5 bases and at J to 0 bases, leaving 3 bases not matched to a gene. Looked up from germline, CDR1 is SGHTA and CDR2 is FQGNSA. This CDR3 reads CASSLDRTNYGYTF. CDR3 DNA sequence: TGTGCCAGCAGCCTGGACAGGACTAACTATGGCTACACCTTC. Variable domain in full (rest from reference TRBV7-2 and TRBJ1-2): GAGVSQSPSNKVTEKGKDVELRCDPISGHTALYWYRQSLGQGLEFLIYFQGNSAPDKSGLPSDRFSAERTGGSVSTLTIQRTQQEDSAVYLCASSLDRTNYGYTFGSGTRLTVV.

This clone occurred once. J is TRBJ1-4 and V is TRBV5-1; D may be TRBD1 (6 bases). CDR1 is SGHRS, CDR2 YFSETQ, per germline. Trimming shortened V by 4 bases and J by 4 bases, and 17 bases separated the two germline ends. The CDR3 extends over 16 amino acids. Here the CDR3 reads CASSPTRTELNEKLFF. The CDR3 DNA reads TGCGCCAGCAGCCCTACTCGGACAGAGCTTAATGAAAAACTGTTTTTT.

This clone was counted between two and nine times. The chain has TRBV11-2 and TRBJ1-1; D is unresolved. V was cut by 2 bases and J by 4 bases, with 8 bases left in between. The CDR3 is 13 amino acids. The V gene's germline CDR1 is SGHAT and CDR2 FQNNGV. The chain's CDR3 is CASSLFTGTEAFF. Written as DNA, the CDR3 is TGTGCCAGCAGCTTATTCACGGGCACTGAAGCTTTCTTT.

This chain joins TRBV7-9 and TRBJ1-4, with TRBD1 as a possible D gene (6 bases). Trimming pared 4 bases from V and 4 bases from J, leaving 10 bases between. Germline CDR1 is SEHNR and CDR2 is FQNEAQ (reference sequence). The CDR3 length is 14 residues. The DNA for the CDR3 is TGTGCCAGCAGCTCACAGGGTGATAATGAAAAACTGTTTTTT. Translation: CASSSQGDNEKLFF.

This clone was detected once. This chain uses TRBV5-1 with TRBJ2-1, with 8 bases that match TRBD2. Germline CDR1 reads SGHRS; CDR2 reads YFSETQ. The CDR3 length is 15 residues. V was clipped by 0 bases and J by 9 bases; unmatched bases: 8. The CDR3 region has the DNA TGCGCCAGCAGCTTGGGGTCCAGCGGGGGAGGTGAGCAGTTCTTC. Translating it yields CASSLGSSGGGEQFF. Together with reference TRBV5-1 and TRBJ2-1, the CDR3 gives the full variable domain: KAGVTQTPRYLIKTRGQQVTLSCSPISGHRSVSWYQQTPGQGLQFLFEYFSETQRNKGNFPGRFSGRQFSNSRSEMNVSTLELGDSALYLCASSLGSSGGGEQFFGPGTRLTVL.

V is TRBV9 and J is TRBJ1-1; 7 bases align to TRBD1. Germline V gives CDR1 SGDLS, CDR2 YYNGEE. This CDR3 comprises 14 residues. Germline trimming cut 0 bases from V and 4 bases from J; bases unmatched to any gene: 3. The CDR3 spells CASSVATGPTEAFF. As DNA, the CDR3 is TGTGCCAGCAGCGTAGCGACAGGGCCCACTGAAGCTTTCTTT.

The rearrangement joins TRBV3-1 (or the pseudogene TRBV3-2) to TRBJ1-1, with 7 bases matching TRBD1. Germline V gene lookup returns CDR1 LGHDT and CDR2 YNNKEL (reference sequence). This CDR3 has 16 residues. After removal of 4 bases from V and 1 base from J, the junction contained 9 bases not matched to a gene. The CDR3 DNA reads TGTGCCAGCAGCCCGTTCCCGGGACAGCCGAACACTGAAGCTTTCTTT. Its protein is CASSPFPGQPNTEAFF.

This clone was observed a few times. CDR3 DNA sequence: TGTGCCAGCAGCTTAGAAGACAGCTACTATGGCTACACCTTC. It translates to CASSLEDSYYGYTF. V is TRBV7-9 and J is TRBJ1-2; a possible D gene is TRBD1 (5 bases). Germline CDR1 and CDR2: SEHNR and FQNEAQ (reference sequence). This CDR3 is built from 14 residues. V was pared by 1 base and J by 3 bases, with 9 bases between. The full variable domain, completed using reference TRBV7-9 and TRBJ1-2, is DTGVSQNPRHKITKRGQNVTFRCDPISEHNRLYWYRQTLGQGPEFLTYFQNEAQLEKSRLLSDRFSAERPKGSFSTLEIQRTEQGDSAMYLCASSLEDSYYGYTFGSGTRLTVV.

The chain carries TRBV27 and TRBJ2-5; 7 bases are shared with TRBD2. The trim removed 6 bases at V and 5 bases at J, leaving 6 bases unmatched. CDR1 and CDR2 from the germline V gene are MNHEY and SMNVEV (reference sequence). There are 13 residues in the CDR3. CDR3 residues: CASRPAGEETQYF. DNA of the CDR3: TGTGCCAGCAGACCCGCGGGGGAGGAGACCCAGTACTTC.

In nucleotides, the CDR3 is TGTGCCAGTAGTATGTCTGGAGGGGCCAACACTGAAGCTTTCTTT. Residues: CASSMSGGANTEAFF. This chain links TRBV19 with TRBJ1-1; D possibly corresponds to TRBD1 (5 bases). Trimming left V 3 bases short and J 2 bases short, with 13 bases between. Germline lookup yields CDR1 LNHDA and CDR2 SQIVND (reference sequence). The CDR3 covers 15 residues.

This rearrangement joins TRBV28 to TRBJ1-2; no definite D call. Between the trimmed V and J ends, which lost 8 bases and 2 bases, there was a span of 6 bases. The germline V gene has CDR1 MDHEN and CDR2 SYDVKM. CDR3 length equals 11 residues. The CDR3 DNA reads TGTGCCAGCCTCCTCAACTATGGCTACACCTTC. This translates into CASLLNYGYTF.

This chain connects TRBV3-1 (or the pseudogene TRBV3-2) to TRBJ2-7, with TRBD2 identical over 14 bases. Losses at the gene ends were 3 bases for V and 5 bases for J; bases not matched to a gene: 9. The CDR3 is 17 residues long. Germline V gene data show CDR1 as LGHDT and CDR2 as YNNKEL (reference sequence). The DNA of the CDR3 is TGTGCCAGCAGCCAGGGGGGACTAGCGGGAGTGCGCCACGAGCAGTACTTC. It specifies CASSQGGLAGVRHEQYF.

This clone was recorded once. The chain is built from TRBV2 and TRBJ1-1; 10 nucleotides line up with TRBD1. Trimming at V came to 7 bases and at J to 5 bases, leaving 13 bases not matched to a gene. This CDR3 has 16 amino acids. Per the germline V gene, CDR1 is SNHLY and CDR2 is FYNNEI. CDR3 protein: CASTMPGQGIFTEAFF. The DNA for the CDR3 is TGTGCCAGCACCATGCCGGGACAGGGGATTTTTACTGAAGCTTTCTTT.

The J gene is TRBJ1-2, the V gene TRBV3-1 (or the pseudogene TRBV3-2), with D unresolved. This CDR3 region has 12 residues. Germline CDR1 is LGHDT and CDR2 is YNNKEL (reference sequence). V was cut by 4 bases and J by 2 bases, with 5 bases left in between. This CDR3 is CASSLLNYGYTF. CDR3 nucleotide sequence: TGTGCCAGCAGCCTCCTAAACTATGGCTACACCTTC.

J is TRBJ2-7 and V is TRBV5-1; tentatively, D is TRBD1 (6 bases). Germline V lookup: CDR1 SGHRS, CDR2 YFSETQ. Trimming pared 5 bases from V and 0 bases from J, leaving 12 bases between. This CDR3 comprises 14 residues. The CDR3 is CASSGWDISYEQYF. DNA of the CDR3: TGCGCCAGCAGTGGGTGGGACATCTCCTACGAGCAGTACTTC.

The sample holds a few counts of this clone. In DNA form, the CDR3 reads TGTGCCAGCTCACCAAGTGTAAGGGGAGGGGTCACTGAAGCTTTCTTT. As protein: CASSPSVRGGVTEAFF. This chain connects TRBV18 to TRBJ1-1, with D tentatively TRBD1 (5 bases). The germline V gene encodes CDR1 KGHSH and CDR2 LQKENI. This CDR3 has 16 amino acids. The V end lost 2 bases, the J end lost 4 bases, and 17 bases lay between the germline ends.

This chain joins TRBV6-5 and TRBJ1-2; D is ambiguous. With 1 base removed from V and 3 bases from J, the gap between germline ends came to 3 bases. The V gene's germline CDR1 is MNHEY and CDR2 SVGAGI. The CDR3 spans 12 residues. This CDR3 is CASSYLDYGYTF. CDR3 nucleotide sequence: TGTGCCAGCAGTTACTTAGACTATGGCTACACCTTC.

The chain has TRBV20-1 and TRBJ2-7; TRBD2 aligns across 7 bases. The V segment lost 3 bases and the J segment 2 bases; nucleotides outside the gene matches: 7. This CDR3 region has 14 residues. Germline assignment: CDR1 DFQATT and CDR2 SNEGSKA (reference sequence). Written as DNA, the CDR3 is TGCAGTGCTAGTGGGCGGGAGTCCCCCTACGAGCAGTACTTC. Protein: CSASGRESPYEQYF.

This rearrangement joins TRBV5-1 to TRBJ2-3; TRBD2 might be the D (6 bases). V gave up 2 bases and J gave up 2 bases, with 12 bases separating them. CDR1 and CDR2 (germline): SGHRS, YFSETQ. CDR3 length: 15 residues. CDR3 in amino acids: CASSLSGLFTDTQYF. CDR3 in DNA: TGCGCCAGCAGCTTATCGGGACTCTTCACAGATACGCAGTATTTT.

The chain uses TRBV4-1 and TRBJ2-7, with TRBD2 matching over 8 bases. Per the germline V gene, CDR1 is MGHRA and CDR2 is YSYEKL. CDR3 size: 15 residues. After removal of 1 base from V and 1 base from J, the junction contained 3 bases not matched to a gene. The CDR3 bases are TGCGCCAGCAGCCAAGGGACTAGCCCATCCTACGAGCAGTACTTC. Translated, it gives CASSQGTSPSYEQYF.

In its sample, this clone was seen once. V usage is TRBV14 and J usage is TRBJ2-1; TRBD2 agrees at 12 bases. The junction had 11 bases not matched to a gene; V was cut back by 0 bases and J by 8 bases. The CDR3 has 18 amino acids. Germline V gene sequence: CDR1 SGHDN, CDR2 FVKESK. CDR3 nucleotides: TGTGCCAGCAGCCAAGAACCGACTAGCGGGAGAAAGGTCCATGAGCAGTTCTTC. The encoded protein is CASSQEPTSGRKVHEQFF.

The chain recombines TRBV18 with TRBJ2-5, with D perhaps TRBD1 (6 bases). Germline V gives CDR1 KGHSH, CDR2 LQKENI. V was trimmed by 4 bases and J by 0 bases, leaving 15 bases between them. The CDR3 runs 16 residues. The CDR3 DNA reads as TGTGCCAGCTCACAGAGGGCAGGGGAGTACCAAGAGACCCAGTACTTC. It encodes CASSQRAGEYQETQYF. Full variable domain (outside the CDR3, taken from reference TRBV18 and TRBJ2-5): NAGVMQNPRHLVRRRGQEARLRCSPMKGHSHVYWYRQLPEEGLKFMVYLQKENIIDESGMPKERFSAEFPKEGPSILRIQQVVRGDSAAYFCASSQRAGEYQETQYFGPGTRLLVL.

V and J are TRBV3-1 (or the pseudogene TRBV3-2) and TRBJ1-5; weak D call: TRBD1 (5 bases). Germline CDR1 and CDR2: LGHDT and YNNKEL (reference sequence). The CDR3 totals 15 residues. The V end was cut by 4 bases, the J end by 4 bases, with 14 bases between. The CDR3 loop is CASSRTGGTNQPQHF. The DNA for the CDR3 is TGTGCCAGCAGCCGCACAGGCGGGACGAATCAGCCCCAGCATTTT.

The chain uses TRBV5-1 and TRBJ2-3; D possibly corresponds to TRBD1 (5 bases). The CDR3 length is 12 residues. With 4 bases removed from V and 6 bases from J, the gap between germline ends came to 9 bases. The germline V gene has CDR1 SGHRS and CDR2 YFSETQ. Here the CDR3 reads CASSLSGDTQYF. For the CDR3, the DNA is TGCGCCAGCAGCCTCTCAGGGGATACGCAGTATTTT.

This chain connects TRBV28 to TRBJ2-2, with TRBD2 identical over 15 bases. Germline loops: CDR1 MDHEN, CDR2 SYDVKM. The trim removed 4 bases at V and 5 bases at J, leaving 8 bases unmatched. This CDR3 is built from 18 residues. For the CDR3, the DNA is TGTGCCAGCAGTTCTCCGGGACTAGCGGGAGGTGGGACCGGGGAGCTGTTTTTT. This codes for CASSSPGLAGGGTGELFF.

The V call is TRBV19, the J call TRBJ2-1, with D perhaps matching TRBD1 (5 bases). Trimming pared 0 bases from V and 2 bases from J, leaving 5 bases between. This CDR3 contains 14 residues. From germline, CDR1 is LNHDA and CDR2 SQIVND (reference sequence). CDR3 nucleotide sequence: TGTGCCAGTAGTATAGAGGGGCCCTACAATGAGCAGTTCTTC. The encoded protein is CASSIEGPYNEQFF.

The chain couples TRBV11-3 to TRBJ1-4, with D tentatively TRBD1 (6 bases). Germline V lookup: CDR1 SGHNT, CDR2 YENEEA. V was pared by 3 bases and J by 0 bases, with 11 bases between. The CDR3 extends over 16 amino acids. CDR3 amino acids: CASSFGGATTNEKLFF. The CDR3 nucleotides are TGTGCCAGCAGCTTCGGGGGGGCTACAACTAATGAAAAACTGTTTTTT.

The gene calls are TRBV5-6 and TRBJ1-1, with a weak D call TRBD1 (5 bases). This CDR3 has 14 amino acids. Per the germline V gene, CDR1 is SGHDT and CDR2 is YYEEEE. V shed 0 bases and J shed 3 bases, with 9 bases lying between them. Here the CDR3 DNA reads TGTGCCAGCAGCTTGGGCGTAGGGGACACTGAAGCTTTCTTT. Its protein is CASSLGVGDTEAFF.